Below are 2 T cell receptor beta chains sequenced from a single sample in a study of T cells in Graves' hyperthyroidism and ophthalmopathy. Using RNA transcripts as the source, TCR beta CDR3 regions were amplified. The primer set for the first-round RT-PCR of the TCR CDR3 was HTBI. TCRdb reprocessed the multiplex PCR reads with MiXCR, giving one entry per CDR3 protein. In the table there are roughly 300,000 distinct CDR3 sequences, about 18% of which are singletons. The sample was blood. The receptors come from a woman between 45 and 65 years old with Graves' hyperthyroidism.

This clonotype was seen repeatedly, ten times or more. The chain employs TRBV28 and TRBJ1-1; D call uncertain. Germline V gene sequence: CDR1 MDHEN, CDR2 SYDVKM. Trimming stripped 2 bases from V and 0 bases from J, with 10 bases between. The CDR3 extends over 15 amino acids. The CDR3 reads CASSLGLKLNTEAFF. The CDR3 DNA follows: TGTGCCAGCAGTTTAGGGCTAAAACTGAACACTGAAGCTTTCTTT.

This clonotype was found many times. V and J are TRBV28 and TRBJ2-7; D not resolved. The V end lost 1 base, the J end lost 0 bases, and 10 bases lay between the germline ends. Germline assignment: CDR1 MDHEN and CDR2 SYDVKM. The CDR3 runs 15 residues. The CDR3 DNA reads TGTGCCAGCAGTTTATATCCAGCCTACTCCTACGAGCAGTACTTC. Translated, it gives CASSLYPAYSYEQYF. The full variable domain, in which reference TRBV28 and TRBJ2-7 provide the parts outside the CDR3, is DVKVTQSSRYLVKRTGEKVFLECVQDMDHENMFWYRQDPGLGLRLIYFSYDVKMKEKGDIPEGYSVSREKKERFSLILESASTNQTSMYLCASSLYPAYSYEQYFGPGTRLTVT.